This TCR beta chain derives from a study of early T cells in non-severe SARS-CoV-2 infection. Study background: Chains from this unsorted whole-blood bulk RNA could not be paired.

The germline V gene encodes CDR1 LGHDT and CDR2 YNNKEL (reference sequence). The CDR3 spans 12 residues. V lost 3 bases, J lost 2 bases, and 4 bases lay in between. Individual cDNA molecules received unique molecular identifiers during library preparation. TCRdb ran MiXCR on the 5' RACE reads and lists one entry per CDR3 protein. The profile shows tens of thousands of distinct CDR3 sequences, 5.3% of them singletons. This chain joins TRBV3-1 and TRBJ1-1; D remains ambiguous. The sequenced sample consisted of whole blood. The TCR comes from an adult who was a healthcare worker with PCR-confirmed SARS-CoV-2 infection or an uninfected control (not recorded which). DNA for the CDR3: TGTGCCAGCAGCCACCTAAACACTGAAGCTTTCTTT. It translates to CASSHLNTEAFF.